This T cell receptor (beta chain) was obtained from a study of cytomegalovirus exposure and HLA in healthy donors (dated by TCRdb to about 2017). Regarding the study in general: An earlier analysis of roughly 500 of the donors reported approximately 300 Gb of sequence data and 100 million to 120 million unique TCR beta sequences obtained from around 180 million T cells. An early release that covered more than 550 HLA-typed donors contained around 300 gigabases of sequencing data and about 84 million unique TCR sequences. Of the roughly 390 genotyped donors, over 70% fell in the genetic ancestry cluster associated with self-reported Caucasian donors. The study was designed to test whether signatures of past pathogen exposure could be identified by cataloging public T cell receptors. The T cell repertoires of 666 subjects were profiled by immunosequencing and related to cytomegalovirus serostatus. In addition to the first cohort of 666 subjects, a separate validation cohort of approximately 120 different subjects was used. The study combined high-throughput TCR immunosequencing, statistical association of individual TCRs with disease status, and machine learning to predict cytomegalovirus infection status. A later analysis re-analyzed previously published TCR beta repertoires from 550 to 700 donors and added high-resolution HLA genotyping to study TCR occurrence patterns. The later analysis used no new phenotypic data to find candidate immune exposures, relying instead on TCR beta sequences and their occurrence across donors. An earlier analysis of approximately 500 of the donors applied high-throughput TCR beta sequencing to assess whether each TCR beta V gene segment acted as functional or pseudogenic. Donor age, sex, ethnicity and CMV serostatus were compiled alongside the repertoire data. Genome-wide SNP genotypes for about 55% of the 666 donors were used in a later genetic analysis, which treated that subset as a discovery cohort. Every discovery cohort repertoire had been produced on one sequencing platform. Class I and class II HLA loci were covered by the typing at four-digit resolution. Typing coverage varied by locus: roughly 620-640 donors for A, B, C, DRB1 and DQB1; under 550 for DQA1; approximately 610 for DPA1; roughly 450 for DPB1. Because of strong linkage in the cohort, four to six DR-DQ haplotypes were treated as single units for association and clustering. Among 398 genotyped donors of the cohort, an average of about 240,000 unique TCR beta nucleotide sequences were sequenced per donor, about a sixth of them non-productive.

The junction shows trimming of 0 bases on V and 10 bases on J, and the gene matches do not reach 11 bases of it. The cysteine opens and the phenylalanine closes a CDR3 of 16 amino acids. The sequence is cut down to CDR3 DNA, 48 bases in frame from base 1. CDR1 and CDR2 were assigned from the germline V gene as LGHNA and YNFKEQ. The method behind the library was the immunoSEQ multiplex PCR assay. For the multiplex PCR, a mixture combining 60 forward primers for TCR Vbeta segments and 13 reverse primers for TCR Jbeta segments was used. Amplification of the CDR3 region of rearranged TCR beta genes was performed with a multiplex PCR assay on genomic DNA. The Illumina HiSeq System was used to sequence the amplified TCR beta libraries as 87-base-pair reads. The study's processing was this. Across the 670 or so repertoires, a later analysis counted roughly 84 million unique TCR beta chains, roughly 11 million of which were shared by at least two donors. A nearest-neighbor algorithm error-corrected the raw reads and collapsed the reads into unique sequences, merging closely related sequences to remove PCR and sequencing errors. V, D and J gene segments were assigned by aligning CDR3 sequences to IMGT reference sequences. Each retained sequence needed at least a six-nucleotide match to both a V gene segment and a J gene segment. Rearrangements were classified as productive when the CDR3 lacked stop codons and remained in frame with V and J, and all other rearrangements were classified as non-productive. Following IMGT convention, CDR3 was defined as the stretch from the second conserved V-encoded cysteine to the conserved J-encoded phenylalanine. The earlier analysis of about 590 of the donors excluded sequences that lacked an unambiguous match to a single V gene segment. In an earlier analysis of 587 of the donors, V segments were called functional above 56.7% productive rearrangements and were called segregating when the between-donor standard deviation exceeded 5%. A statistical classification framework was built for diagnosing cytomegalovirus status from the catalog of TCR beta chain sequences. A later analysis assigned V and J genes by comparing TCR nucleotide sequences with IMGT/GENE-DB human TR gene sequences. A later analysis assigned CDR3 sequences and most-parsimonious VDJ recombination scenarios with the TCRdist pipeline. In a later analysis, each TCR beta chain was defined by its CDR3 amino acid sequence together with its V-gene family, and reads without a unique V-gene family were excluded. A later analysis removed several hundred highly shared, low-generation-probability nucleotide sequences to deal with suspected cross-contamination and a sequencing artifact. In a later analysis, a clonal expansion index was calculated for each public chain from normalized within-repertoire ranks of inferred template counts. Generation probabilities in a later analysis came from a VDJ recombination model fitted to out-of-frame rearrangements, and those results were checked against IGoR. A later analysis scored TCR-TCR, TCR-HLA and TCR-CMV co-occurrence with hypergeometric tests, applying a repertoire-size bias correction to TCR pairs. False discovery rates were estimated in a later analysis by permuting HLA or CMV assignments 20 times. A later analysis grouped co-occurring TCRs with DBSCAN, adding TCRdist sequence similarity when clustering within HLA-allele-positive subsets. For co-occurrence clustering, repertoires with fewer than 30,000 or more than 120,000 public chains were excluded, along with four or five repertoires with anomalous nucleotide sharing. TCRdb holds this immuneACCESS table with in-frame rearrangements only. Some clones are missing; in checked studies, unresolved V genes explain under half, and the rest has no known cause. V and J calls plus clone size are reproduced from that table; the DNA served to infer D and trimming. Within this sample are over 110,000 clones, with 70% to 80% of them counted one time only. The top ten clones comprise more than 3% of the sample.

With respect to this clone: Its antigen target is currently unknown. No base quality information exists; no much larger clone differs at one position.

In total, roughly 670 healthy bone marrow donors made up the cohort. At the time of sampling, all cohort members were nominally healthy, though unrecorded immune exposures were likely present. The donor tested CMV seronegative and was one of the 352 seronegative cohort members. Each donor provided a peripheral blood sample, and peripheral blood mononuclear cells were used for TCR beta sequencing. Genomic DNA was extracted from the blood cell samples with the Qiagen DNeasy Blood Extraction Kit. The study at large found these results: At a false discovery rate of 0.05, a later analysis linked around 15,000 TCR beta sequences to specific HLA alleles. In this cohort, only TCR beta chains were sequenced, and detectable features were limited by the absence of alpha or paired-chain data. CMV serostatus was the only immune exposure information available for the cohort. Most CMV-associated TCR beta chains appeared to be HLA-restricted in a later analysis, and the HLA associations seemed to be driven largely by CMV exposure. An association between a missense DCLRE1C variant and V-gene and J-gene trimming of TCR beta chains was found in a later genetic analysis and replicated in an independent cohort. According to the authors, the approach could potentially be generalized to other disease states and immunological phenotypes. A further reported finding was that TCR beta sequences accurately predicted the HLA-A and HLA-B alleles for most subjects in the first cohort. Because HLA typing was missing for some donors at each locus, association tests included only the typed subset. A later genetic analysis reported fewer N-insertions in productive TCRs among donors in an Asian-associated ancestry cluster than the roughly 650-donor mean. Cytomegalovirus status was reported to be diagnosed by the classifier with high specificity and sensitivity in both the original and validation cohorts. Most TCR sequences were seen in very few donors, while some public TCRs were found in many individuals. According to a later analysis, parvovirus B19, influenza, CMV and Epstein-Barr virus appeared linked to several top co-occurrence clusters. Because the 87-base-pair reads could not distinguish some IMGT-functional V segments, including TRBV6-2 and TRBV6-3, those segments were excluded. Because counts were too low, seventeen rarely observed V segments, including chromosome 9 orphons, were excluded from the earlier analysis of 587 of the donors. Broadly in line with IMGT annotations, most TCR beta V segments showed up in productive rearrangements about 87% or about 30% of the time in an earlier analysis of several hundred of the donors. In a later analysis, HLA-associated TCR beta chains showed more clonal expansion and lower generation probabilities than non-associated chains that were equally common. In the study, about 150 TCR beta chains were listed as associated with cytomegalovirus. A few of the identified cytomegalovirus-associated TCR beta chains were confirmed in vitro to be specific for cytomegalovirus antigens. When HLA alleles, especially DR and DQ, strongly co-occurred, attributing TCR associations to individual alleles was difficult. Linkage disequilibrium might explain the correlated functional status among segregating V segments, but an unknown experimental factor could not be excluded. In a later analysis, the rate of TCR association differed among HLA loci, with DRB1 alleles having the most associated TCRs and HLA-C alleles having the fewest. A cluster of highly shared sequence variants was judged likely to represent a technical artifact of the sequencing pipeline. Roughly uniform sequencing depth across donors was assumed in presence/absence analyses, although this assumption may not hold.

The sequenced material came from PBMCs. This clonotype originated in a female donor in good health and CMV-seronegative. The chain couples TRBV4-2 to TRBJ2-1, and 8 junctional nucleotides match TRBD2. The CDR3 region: CASSQEPGRAQNEQFF. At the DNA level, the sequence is TGTGCCAGCAGCCAAGAGCCCGGGAGGGCCCAGAACGAGCAGTTCTTC.